One and the same sample provided the 12 T cell receptor beta chains below, sequenced in a study of blood T cell repertoires in COVID-19. The assay was immunoSEQ multiplex PCR, and TCRdb's table has in-frame clones only and misses some. Among about 280,000 clones, approximately 85% were seen once, and the ten largest hold 9% to 9.5%. Sequencing was performed on peripheral blood. The receptor source for this set is a young man with active or convalescent COVID-19.

The V and J genes are TRBV19 and TRBJ1-2, with D perhaps matching TRBD1 (6 bases). Germline assignment: CDR1 LNHDA and CDR2 SQIVND (reference sequence). This CDR3 is 16 amino acids long. Trimming removed 7 bases at V and 3 bases at J, with 21 bases between. The CDR3 DNA follows: TGTGCCAGTACAATCGAAGGGGGAGGGCTGGACTATGGCTACACCTTC. Its protein is CASTIEGGGLDYGYTF.

CDR3 amino acids: CATRTGTGIYEQYF. For the CDR3, the DNA is TGTGCCACCAGAACCGGGACAGGGATCTACGAGCAGTACTTC. The J gene is TRBJ2-7, the V gene TRBV24-1; 9 bases map to TRBD1. V trimming: 7 bases; J trimming: 3 bases; junction bases outside the gene matches: 6. CDR1 and CDR2 from the germline V gene are KGHDR and SFDVKD. This CDR3 spans 14 amino acids.

This chain uses TRBV7-3 with TRBJ2-3, with no clear D. The CDR3 has 12 residues. The ends were cut back, 4 bases at V and 2 bases at J, with 4 bases in the middle. Germline loops: CDR1 SGHTA, CDR2 FQGTGA. CDR3 in amino acids: CASSSSTDTQYF. The CDR3 bases are TGTGCCAGCAGCTCCTCCACAGATACGCAGTATTTT.

The V and J genes are TRBV10-2 and TRBJ1-6, with D maybe TRBD1 (5 bases). The CDR3 extends over 13 amino acids. The V gene's germline CDR1 is WSHSY and CDR2 SAAADI. V was cut by 5 bases and J by 7 bases, with 9 bases left in between. DNA of the CDR3: TGCGCCAGCAGTTCGGGGGGAAATTCACCCCTCCACTTT. Amino acids: CASSSGGNSPLHF.

The V gene is TRBV4-2, the J gene TRBJ1-1; TRBD1 aligns across 8 bases. V lost 5 bases, J lost 6 bases, and 8 bases stayed unmatched. This CDR3 contains 14 residues. The germline CDR1 and CDR2 sequences are LGHNA and YNFKEQ. The CDR3 region is CASSVSRQGPEAFF. The CDR3 DNA reads TGTGCCAGCAGCGTATCTCGACAGGGGCCTGAAGCTTTCTTT.

This clone was picked up a small number of times. The V gene is TRBV6-5, the J gene TRBJ1-2; D perhaps matches TRBD1 (6 bases). V was trimmed by 8 bases and J by 3 bases, leaving 13 bases between them. The CDR3 is made up of 13 amino acids. Germline loops: CDR1 MNHEY, CDR2 SVGAGI. In DNA, the CDR3 is TGTGCCAGCCACGCCCGGACAGACTATGGCTACACCTTC. Protein: CASHARTDYGYTF.

The CDR3 DNA sequence: TGTGCCAGCAGCCAAGACCGGGGGGGCCTTTCCGATACGCAGTATTTT. Translation gives CASSQDRGGLSDTQYF. The rearrangement uses TRBV3-1 (or the pseudogene TRBV3-2) and TRBJ2-3; 8 bases agree with TRBD2. CDR1 and CDR2 (germline): LGHDT, YNNKEL (reference sequence). This CDR3 spans 16 amino acids. Trimming removed 0 bases from V and 6 bases from J; junction bases left unmatched: 8.

The J gene is TRBJ1-6, the V gene TRBV7-9; 8 nucleotides match TRBD1. CDR1 is SEHNR, CDR2 FQNEAQ, per germline (reference sequence). Trimming took 4 bases from V and 10 from J; bases not matched to a gene: 12. The CDR3 covers 16 residues. Here the CDR3 reads CASSSTGQGLWSPLHF. For the CDR3, the DNA is TGTGCCAGCAGCTCGACCGGACAGGGACTTTGGTCACCCCTCCACTTT.

The CDR3 DNA follows: TGTGCCAGCAGAGGGACAGGGATTGTGTCACCCCTCCACTTT. Its protein is CASRGTGIVSPLHF. The V gene is TRBV27, the J gene TRBJ1-6, with 9 bases matching TRBD1. V was pared by 6 bases and J by 10 bases, with 7 bases of the junction left unmatched. The CDR3 is 14 residues long. Per the germline V gene, CDR1 is MNHEY and CDR2 is SMNVEV (reference sequence).

This clone has only one observation. The rearrangement uses TRBV29-1 and TRBJ1-2; tentative D call: TRBD1 (5 bases). The germline V gene encodes CDR1 SQVTM and CDR2 ANQGSEA. Trimming left V 7 bases short and J 0 bases short, with 18 bases between. The length of the CDR3 is 15 residues. CDR3 sequence: CSANQAGEANYGYTF. For the CDR3, the DNA is TGCAGCGCCAATCAGGCGGGGGAGGCTAACTATGGCTACACCTTC.

Concerning this clone: Since a much larger clone is just one base distant, this may be a read error. The V and J genes are TRBV3-1 (or the pseudogene TRBV3-2) and TRBJ1-6; 7 bases line up with TRBD1. The CDR3 is made up of 13 amino acids. Trimming took 4 bases from V and 8 from J; bases not matched to a gene: 2. The germline V gene has CDR1 LGHDT and CDR2 YNNKEL (reference sequence). CDR3 DNA: TGTGCCAGCAGCCGGGACAGCTATTCACCCCTCCACTTT. It codes for CASSRDSYSPLHF.

This chain joins TRBV6-4 and TRBJ1-5; perhaps TRBD1 as D (6 bases). V lost 6 bases, J lost 3 bases, and 12 bases lay in between. Germline-derived CDR1 and CDR2 are MRHNA and SNTAGT. The CDR3 has 14 amino acids. CDR3 amino acids: CASSPGETNQPQHF. In DNA, the CDR3 is TGTGCCAGCAGCCCAGGGGAGACCAATCAGCCCCAGCATTTT.